This TCR beta chain was documented in a study of CD8 T cells in ankylosing spondylitis (dated by TCRdb to about 2017). In the study overall: The study profiled T cell receptor beta repertoires in healthy donors and ankylosing spondylitis patients to find disease-linked TCR variants. The full study cohort was made up of 25 ankylosing spondylitis patients and roughly 100 healthy donors. Peripheral blood was sampled, and synovial fluid was additionally collected from ankylosing spondylitis patients.

A distance of 8 bases separates the germline ends of V and J, which lose 0 bases and 5 bases respectively. The CDR3 holds 13 amino acids from the cysteine to the phenylalanine. Only the CDR3 part of the read is kept: 39 bases, read in frame from the first base. Taken from the germline V gene, the CDR1 and CDR2 loops are SGHTA and FQGTGA. Paper-wide results and their limitations: Some of the motif variants had been reported before in the synovial fluid and blood of reactive arthritis patients, a finding that suggests common disease-initiation mechanisms. A TCR beta motif made up of about eight highly homologous amino acid variants appeared to be characteristic of blood from ankylosing spondylitis patients. In peripheral blood, the disease-linked clones were found at relatively low frequencies and had a CD8+ phenotype. The disease-linked clones were reported as significantly enriched in matched synovial fluid samples from ankylosing spondylitis patients.

Sequencing relied on an Illumina HiSeq 2500. TCR beta libraries were prepared by quantitative 5'-RACE with molecular barcodes. As for the original processing: A new computational method based on a probabilistic model of VDJ rearrangement was used to identify disease-linked TCR variants. TCRdb took the public reads, trimmed them with fastp at Q25, ran MiXCR for clone calling and kept in-frame beta chains. Each CDR3 protein gets just one entry, which takes the most common genes and DNA from the rows behind it. The V and J calls follow TCRdb's processing rather than the paper's. Here the sample has approximately 400,000 distinct CDR3 sequences; roughly 18% occur a single time. Approximately 1% of the sample lies in the top ten. As for this clonotype: Its antigen target is currently unknown. Per-base quality was not reported, and no clone a single base away is much larger than it.

The TCR originated in a male donor with ankylosing spondylitis. Input material: blood, either unsorted or a sorted T cell fraction (not recorded which). Recombination connected TRBV7-3 to TRBJ2-7, with no reliable assignment of the D segment. The nucleotide sequence is given as TGTGCCAGCAGCTTAACGCGGCAGCACGAGCAGTACTTC. The resulting protein is CASSLTRQHEQYF.